This T cell receptor (beta chain) was found in a study of chemoradiotherapy in HPV16-positive cancers. With respect to this clone: The junction differs from germline at one of its ends, possibly a read error.

The germline V gene has CDR1 SSHAT and CDR2 FNYEAQ (reference sequence). The CDR3 contains 13 residues. Over chemoradiotherapy, repertoires were sampled more than once. Sequencing was performed with immunoSEQ multiplex PCR; in TCRdb, only in-frame clones are kept and a portion is missing. The profile shows 1,900 or so clones, nearly 85% of them singletons. This sequence originates from a human donor with HPV-associated anogenital cancer. V and J are TRBV7-7 and TRBJ2-7; no clear D. The sample here was tumor tissue, taken from a patient who underwent chemoradiotherapy. CDR3 residues: CASSLYPGREQYF. CDR3 bases: TGTGCTAGCAGCTTATACCCTGGGCGCGAGCAGTACTTC.